The 2 T cell receptor beta chains below were found in one sample sequenced in a study of blood T cell repertoires in COVID-19. Sequenced by immunoSEQ multiplex PCR; TCRdb stores in-frame clones only, minus some. The sample yields 250,000 to 300,000 clones, roughly 86% seen once. Sequenced sample: PBMCs or T cells enriched from blood (not recorded which). These receptor sequences come from a woman aged 50 to 60 who had been exposed to COVID-19.

This sequence joins TRBV2 and TRBJ2-1, with D possibly TRBD2 on 7 matching bases. The CDR3 totals 16 residues. CDR1 is SNHLY, CDR2 FYNNEI, per germline. Between the trimmed V and J ends, which lost 1 base and 5 bases, there was a span of 15 bases. This chain's CDR3 is CASSEEGGGPNNEQFF. The CDR3 bases are TGTGCCAGCAGTGAAGAAGGCGGGGGCCCTAACAATGAGCAGTTCTTC.

In nucleotides, the CDR3 is TGTGCCAGCAGCTTGGGGGGGACTCCCCAGCATTTT. Translated, it gives CASSLGGTPQHF. The rearrangement uses TRBV5-6 and TRBJ1-5, with TRBD1 as a possible D gene (5 bases). V shed 0 bases and J shed 10 bases, with 8 bases lying between them. The CDR3 spans 12 residues. In germline, CDR1 is SGHDT, CDR2 YYEEEE.